The clone carrying this T cell receptor (beta chain) occurred a few times. Its antigen is not identified. The data originate from a study of Ad26.COV2.S vaccination and SARS-CoV-2 variants. General study points: Placebo and vaccine recipients had non-spike TCR breadth that was similar. Higher spike-specific TCR breadth was found in vaccine recipients than in placebo recipients.

As to treatment: over 15 received Ad26.COV2.S at low or high dose, single or two shots; 5 received placebo; per-sample allocation not given. After the first vaccine or placebo injection, samples were drawn on day 63. Wuhan-strain SARS-CoV-2 spike was expressed by the Ad26 vector that made up the vaccine. Libraries were prepared by immunoSEQ multiplex PCR; TCRdb keeps only in-frame clonotypes and omits some of them. The sample has hundreds of thousands of clones, roughly 90% seen once. This receptor was identified in a person aged 18-65 years who received the Ad26.COV2.S COVID-19 vaccine or a placebo. This specimen consisted of peripheral blood, obtained in a trial of Ad26.COV2.S vaccine versus placebo.

CDR3 DNA sequence: TGTGCCAGCAGTGAATGGGAGTCGCAGTTCTTC. Protein: CASSEWESQFF. The genes are TRBV2 and TRBJ2-1; D may be TRBD2 (5 bases). V lost 2 bases and J lost 12, with 8 bases in between. The CDR3 has 11 residues. Germline CDR1 is SNHLY and CDR2 is FYNNEI.